The text below deals with one TCR beta chain. Its target is not known. This specimen comes from a study of shared clonotypes between healthy human individuals. About the study: The donors, two women and a few men, were aged 18 to 49. Findings and caveats of the study: Lower generation probabilities were found for non-shared clonotypes than for those shared by all four donors.

The junction had 6 bases not matched to a gene; V was cut back by 6 bases and J by 4 bases. Germline V CDR1 and CDR2: MNHEY, SVGAGI. The CDR3 is 15 amino acids. In the CD4+ fraction, cells were divided into CD45RA+ naive and CD45RA-negative memory subsets. As originally analysed: ImmunoSEQ output held junction-only sequences without quality scores, so filtering differed. Data came from immunoSEQ multiplex PCR; TCRdb stores just in-frame clones and leaves some out. That table is the source of V, J and clone size, and D and trimming were worked out from the DNA. Altogether nearly 750,000 clones are present, 72% being singletons, with the ten largest covering approximately 1.8%.

The chain employs TRBV6-5 and TRBJ1-4; TRBD1 matches 9 bases. The clonotype originates from a woman aged 30 to 39 in good health. The specimen sequenced was memory CD4+ T cells sorted from blood. Documented subset: CD45RA-negative fraction. In DNA, the CDR3 is TGTGCCAGCAGAGTACAGGGGGCGAGTAATGAAAAACTGTTTTTT. Amino acids: CASRVQGASNEKLFF.